The next 5 T cell receptor beta chains were all read from a single sample in a study of blood T cell repertoires in COVID-19. Data came from immunoSEQ multiplex PCR; TCRdb stores just in-frame clones and leaves some out. The sample contains roughly 250,000 clones, about 87% of which appear only once. Sequenced sample: PBMCs or T cells enriched from blood (not recorded which). The receptors originated from a woman aged 50 to 60 who had recovered from COVID-19.

The V gene is TRBV28, the J gene TRBJ2-5, with TRBD2 as a possible D gene (6 bases). The V end was cut by 6 bases, the J end by 2 bases, with 10 bases between. The CDR3 runs 13 residues. CDR1 MDHEN and CDR2 SYDVKM come from the germline V gene. The CDR3 is CASSDGGQETQYF. CDR3 nucleotides: TGTGCCAGCAGCGACGGAGGGCAAGAGACCCAGTACTTC.

CDR3 sequence: CASSFRLAEYNEQFF. The CDR3 nucleotides read TGTGCCAGCAGTTTTAGACTAGCGGAATACAATGAGCAGTTCTTC. The gene calls are TRBV28 and TRBJ2-1; 9 nucleotides agree with TRBD2. The junction had 4 bases not matched to a gene; V was cut back by 3 bases and J by 4 bases. Per the germline V gene, CDR1 is MDHEN and CDR2 is SYDVKM. The CDR3 runs 15 residues.

The chain joins TRBV10-3 to TRBJ2-3; TRBD2 aligns across 8 bases. Trimming cost V 2 bases and J 6 bases; bases outside gene matches: 4. This CDR3 has 14 residues. Germline CDR1 and CDR2: ENHRY and SYGVKD. This CDR3 reads CAISEGGRWDTQYF. The CDR3 region has the DNA TGTGCCATCAGTGAGGGCGGGAGGTGGGATACGCAGTATTTT.

The CDR3 DNA reads TGCGCCAGCAGCCAGGAACTTGGCAGGTACAATCAGCCCCAGCATTTT. Translating it yields CASSQELGRYNQPQHF. This chain joins TRBV4-1 and TRBJ1-5, with D hard to call. This CDR3 has 16 amino acids. Trimming stripped 3 bases from V and 3 bases from J, with 15 bases between. Germline V gene lookup returns CDR1 MGHRA and CDR2 YSYEKL.

The rearrangement links TRBV9 to TRBJ2-3, with D possibly being TRBD2 (5 bases). The V gene's germline CDR1 is SGDLS and CDR2 YYNGEE. This CDR3 has 14 amino acids. Trimming pared 4 bases from V and 1 base from J, leaving 10 bases between. CDR3 coding DNA: TGTGCCAGCAGCCCGCGGCGGGGCACAGATACGCAGTATTTT. Amino acid sequence: CASSPRRGTDTQYF.